This passage covers 15 T cell receptor beta chains from one sample sequenced in a study of T cells after yellow fever vaccination. TCRdb reanalysed the 5' RACE reads using MiXCR and keeps one entry per CDR3 protein. The repertoire holds about 630,000 distinct CDR3 sequences, roughly an eighth seen once, with just under 15% in the top ten. Sequenced material: PBMCs, taken on the day of the yellow fever booster vaccination. The origin of the receptors is a man younger than 45 who received the YFV17D yellow fever vaccine.

This clonotype was picked up a small number of times. This chain connects TRBV6-2 or TRBV6-3 to TRBJ2-5; TRBD1 might be the D (7 bases). CDR1 and CDR2 from the germline V gene are MNHEY and SVGEGT. This CDR3 region has 14 residues. The V end lost 2 bases, the J end lost 7 bases, and 14 bases lay between the germline ends. The CDR3: CASSYGRTGGTQYF. The CDR3 DNA reads as TGTGCCAGCAGTTACGGGAGGACAGGCGGGACCCAGTACTTC.

This rearrangement joins TRBV4-3 to TRBJ1-2, with no clear D. CDR1 and CDR2 (germline): LGHNA, YSLEER. Trimming took off 1 base at V and 4 bases at J, with 7 bases between the two ends. This CDR3 has 13 residues. This chain's CDR3 is CASSQADGYGYTF. For the CDR3, the DNA is TGCGCCAGCAGCCAAGCGGACGGCTATGGCTACACCTTC.

The chain is built from TRBV19 and TRBJ2-7; D may be TRBD2 (5 bases). The CDR3 contains 12 residues. Trimming stripped 4 bases from V and 7 bases from J, with 11 bases between. CDR1 and CDR2 (germline): LNHDA, SQIVND (reference sequence). The CDR3 sequence: CASSTSGEEQYF. CDR3 nucleotides: TGTGCCAGTAGTACTTCCGGGGAAGAGCAGTACTTC. Drawing the rest from reference TRBV19 and TRBJ2-7, the complete variable domain is DGGITQSPKYLFRKEGQNVTLSCEQNLNHDAMYWYRQDPGQGLRLIYYSQIVNDFQKGDIAEGYSVSREKKESFPLTVTSAQKNPTAFYLCASSTSGEEQYFGPGTRLTVT.

This clonotype was seen more than once but under ten times. The gene calls are TRBV19 and TRBJ1-5, with 10 bases that match TRBD1. Losses at the gene ends were 4 bases for V and 6 bases for J; bases not matched to a gene: 3. The CDR3 consists of 14 residues. Per the germline V gene, CDR1 is LNHDA and CDR2 is SQIVND (reference sequence). The CDR3 sequence: CASSTGQGGQPQHF. For the CDR3, the DNA is TGTGCCAGTAGTACCGGACAGGGGGGTCAGCCCCAGCATTTT.

This clonotype came up a few times. CDR3 nucleotides: TGTGCCAGCAGCTTGGGGATCTGGACTGAAGCTTTCTTT. It codes for CASSLGIWTEAFF. V usage is TRBV7-3 and J usage is TRBJ1-1; D call uncertain. Germline V gives CDR1 SGHTA, CDR2 FQGTGA. The V gene lost 3 bases and the J gene lost 5 bases, with 10 bases spanning the gap. The CDR3 spans 13 residues.

The sample holds many counts of this clonotype. This chain links TRBV5-1 with TRBJ2-3; TRBD2 agrees at 8 bases. CDR3 length equals 16 residues. Germline V gene sequence: CDR1 SGHRS, CDR2 YFSETQ. Losses at the gene ends were 0 bases for V and 6 bases for J; bases not matched to a gene: 9. The CDR3 sequence: CASSLDGLARSDTQYF. The CDR3 coding sequence is TGCGCCAGCAGCTTGGATGGACTAGCTCGGTCGGATACGCAGTATTTT.

Only one count was recorded for this clonotype. J is TRBJ2-1 and V is TRBV7-2; D unclear. Germline CDR1 and CDR2: SGHTA and FQGNSA. Trimming pared 7 bases from V and 4 bases from J, leaving 11 bases between. This CDR3 is built from 13 residues. The DNA of the CDR3 is TGTGCCAGCACTCCTCCCCGTTACAATGAGCAGTTCTTC. Translated: CASTPPRYNEQFF. Combining the CDR3 with reference TRBV7-2 and TRBJ2-1 gives the whole variable domain GAGVSQSPSNKVTEKGKDVELRCDPISGHTALYWYRQSLGQGLEFLIYFQGNSAPDKSGLPSDRFSAERTGGSVSTLTIQRTQQEDSAVYLCASTPPRYNEQFFGPGTRLTVL.

This clonotype was detected a few times. Here the CDR3 DNA reads TGTGCCAGCAGCTGGGGGGTAGGACTATCTCAAGAGACCCAGTACTTC. It encodes CASSWGVGLSQETQYF. This sequence joins TRBV7-9 and TRBJ2-5; perhaps TRBD2 as D (6 bases). Trimming removed 4 bases from V and 2 bases from J, with 17 bases in between. Germline V lookup: CDR1 SEHNR, CDR2 FQNEAQ (reference sequence). This CDR3 is built from 16 residues. Supplemented by reference TRBV7-9 and TRBJ2-5, the full variable domain reads DTGVSQNPRHKITKRGQNVTFRCDPISEHNRLYWYRQTLGQGPEFLTYFQNEAQLEKSRLLSDRFSAERPKGSFSTLEIQRTEQGDSAMYLCASSWGVGLSQETQYFGPGTRLLVL.

The V and J genes are TRBV29-1 and TRBJ2-5; D gene uncertain. Germline CDR1 SQVTM, CDR2 ANQGSEA. The CDR3 contains 12 residues. V lost 4 bases to trimming and J lost 4 bases, with 10 bases between them. The CDR3 sequence: CSVAPVGETQYF. The CDR3 DNA sequence: TGCAGCGTTGCCCCGGTGGGAGAGACCCAGTACTTC.

This clonotype was seen a few times. CDR3 nucleotide sequence: TGTGCCAGCAGTTTTAGCGGGAGGGAGGGCGGGGAGCTGTTTTTT. It yields the protein CASSFSGREGGELFF. The chain joins TRBV12-3 or TRBV12-4 to TRBJ2-2; 11 nucleotides match TRBD2. CDR3 length: 15 amino acids. With 3 bases clipped from V and 7 bases from J, the junction kept 4 bases outside the gene matches.

The chain couples TRBV20-1 to TRBJ2-7, with D maybe TRBD2 (7 bases). This CDR3 is 12 amino acids long. Germline CDR1 reads DFQATT; CDR2 reads SNEGSKA (reference sequence). Trimming stripped 3 bases from V and 6 bases from J, with 12 bases between. As DNA, the CDR3 is TGCAGTGCTAGTCGGGGGGCAGGCGAGCAGTACTTC. It encodes CSASRGAGEQYF.

This clonotype was counted between two and nine times. The genes are TRBV6-5 and TRBJ2-3; TRBD2 matches at 7 bases. CDR3 size: 12 residues. With V trimmed by 10 bases and J by 4 bases, 5 bases remained unmatched. Per germline, CDR1 MNHEY and CDR2 SVGAGI. CDR3 nucleotides: TGTGCCATAGGGAGGGGCGCAGATACGCAGTATTTT. This translates into CAIGRGADTQYF.

The sample holds a few counts of this clonotype. The V gene is TRBV18, the J gene TRBJ2-1, with 13 nucleotides matching TRBD2. The CDR3 runs to 18 residues. After removal of 5 bases from V and 8 bases from J, the junction contained 15 bases not matched to a gene. Germline-derived CDR1 and CDR2 are KGHSH and LQKENI. As DNA, the CDR3 is TGTGCCAGCTCAAAAGGACTAGCGGGAGTGCCCCAGTTCCATGAGCAGTTCTTC. Its translation is CASSKGLAGVPQFHEQFF.

This clonotype was counted between two and nine times. CDR3 amino acids: CSARSSSDEKLFF. For the CDR3, the DNA is TGCAGTGCTAGGTCCTCCTCGGATGAAAAACTGTTTTTT. The chain recombines TRBV20-1 with TRBJ1-4; D unclear. Trimming left V 3 bases short and J 6 bases short, with 11 bases between. The length of the CDR3 is 13 residues. Germline V CDR1 and CDR2: DFQATT, SNEGSKA (reference sequence).

This clonotype was seen at least ten times. The chain links TRBV29-1 to TRBJ2-1; 8 positions agree with TRBD2. Germline V gene lookup returns CDR1 SQVTM and CDR2 ANQGSEA. This CDR3 region has 12 residues. The V segment lost 2 bases and the J segment 6 bases; nucleotides outside the gene matches: 0. This CDR3 reads CSVESGSNEQFF. The CDR3 DNA reads as TGCAGCGTTGAAAGCGGGAGCAATGAGCAGTTCTTC.